The sequence of this TCR beta chain was determined in a study of shared clonotypes between healthy human individuals. The CDR3 contains 16 residues. CDR1 is MNHEY, CDR2 SMNVEV, per germline (reference sequence). Trimming took off 0 bases at V and 1 base at J, with 9 bases between the two ends. Terminally differentiated effector memory CD45RA+ cells were excluded by CCR7 positive selection of CD45RO-negative cells. This table comes from immunoSEQ multiplex PCR, and its TCRdb copy is limited to in-frame clones, with some not included. The sample includes roughly 2,000,000 clones, roughly 94% of them seen just once. General observations from the study: On the whole, naive subsets had larger estimated richness than memory subsets had.

In its sample, this clone was seen once. Antigen specificity is unknown. What was sequenced was naive CD8+ T cells sorted from blood. This chain connects TRBV27 to TRBJ2-2; D may be TRBD2 (5 bases). This receptor was obtained from a man between 18 and 29 years old in good health. CDR3 sequence (DNA): TGTGCCAGCAGTTTATCTATCCGGGGGAACACCGGGGAGCTGTTTTTT. This translates into CASSLSIRGNTGELFF.